These 8 T cell receptor beta chains share one sample of origin, sequenced in a study of OX40 agonist ivuxolimab in advanced cancers. Method: immunoSEQ multiplex PCR; TCRdb's copy keeps in-frame clones and lacks some. The data hold some 61,000 clones, with roughly 90% observed a single time. The sample was CD4+ or CD8+ T cells sorted from blood, taken in a trial of the OX40 agonist ivuxolimab. The receptor set was obtained from an adult with an advanced solid tumor such as melanoma, head and neck, liver or kidney cancer.

The V and J genes are TRBV29-1 and TRBJ1-5, with a tentative D call TRBD1 (5 bases). This CDR3 has 12 residues. Germline CDR1 is SQVTM and CDR2 is ANQGSEA. Trimming removed 6 bases at V and 4 bases at J, with 10 bases between. The CDR3 here is CSVSGANQPQHF. In DNA form, the CDR3 reads TGCAGCGTCTCCGGGGCAAATCAGCCCCAGCATTTT.

This clone is labeled as medium-sized. Here the CDR3 reads CASSLNLRDEQYF. The CDR3 bases are TGTGCCAGCAGCTTAAATCTTCGGGACGAGCAGTACTTC. This chain uses TRBV11-3 with TRBJ2-7; D not resolved. The V end lost 2 bases, the J end lost 5 bases, and 10 bases lay between the germline ends. In germline, CDR1 is SGHNT, CDR2 YENEEA. The CDR3 is made up of 13 amino acids. The full variable domain, in which reference TRBV11-3 and TRBJ2-7 provide the parts outside the CDR3, is EAGVVQSPRYKIIEKKQPVAFWCNPISGHNTLYWYLQNLGQGPELLIRYENEEAVDDSQLPKDRFSAERLKGVDSTLKIQPAELGDSAVYLCASSLNLRDEQYFGPGTRLTVT.

The J gene is TRBJ2-7, the V gene TRBV27; 8 nucleotides match TRBD1. Trimming took 6 bases from V and 3 from J; bases not matched to a gene: 7. There are 14 residues in the CDR3. Germline assignment: CDR1 MNHEY and CDR2 SMNVEV (reference sequence). The CDR3 here is CASSPGTGVYEQYF. The CDR3 DNA sequence: TGTGCCAGCAGCCCCGGGACAGGCGTCTACGAGCAGTACTTC.

This clone was observed once. As DNA, the CDR3 is TGTGCCAGTAGTCCCGGACTAGCGGGGGTGGAGACCCAGTACTTC. It yields the protein CASSPGLAGVETQYF. The genes are TRBV19 and TRBJ2-5; 13 bases line up with TRBD2. The germline V gene has CDR1 LNHDA and CDR2 SQIVND (reference sequence). This CDR3 has 15 amino acids. Trimming removed 5 bases from V and 5 bases from J; junction bases left unmatched: 5.

V and J are TRBV5-6 and TRBJ2-3; the D call may be TRBD1 or TRBD2 (5 bases each). The CDR3 is 14 residues long. The germline V and J ends were trimmed by 5 bases and 4 bases, with 14 bases remaining between them. Germline-derived CDR1 and CDR2 are SGHDT and YYEEEE. The CDR3 DNA is TGTGCCAGCAGTTCCCAGAGAGGGGCAGATACGCAGTATTTT. Translation: CASSSQRGADTQYF.

The chain combines TRBV5-4 with TRBJ2-7; weak D call: TRBD1 (7 bases). Germline V gene lookup returns CDR1 SGHNT and CDR2 YYREEE (reference sequence). The CDR3 length is 14 residues. The V end lost 1 base, the J end lost 1 base, and 9 bases lay between the germline ends. The CDR3 loop reads CASSLPGGSYEQYF. The CDR3 region has the DNA TGTGCCAGCAGCTTGCCAGGGGGGTCCTACGAGCAGTACTTC. Full variable domain (outside the CDR3, taken from reference TRBV5-4 and TRBJ2-7): ETGVTQSPTHLIKTRGQQVTLRCSSQSGHNTVSWYQQALGQGPQFIFQYYREEENGRGNFPPRFSGLQFPNYSSELNVNALELDDSALYLCASSLPGGSYEQYFGPGTRLTVT.

The rearrangement links TRBV9 to TRBJ2-5, with 7 nucleotides matching TRBD2. The germline V gene has CDR1 SGDLS and CDR2 YYNGEE. Unmatched junction bases numbered 6, after V lost 2 bases and J lost 2 bases. The CDR3 contains 15 residues. The CDR3 reads CASSVGAGWQETQYF. CDR3 in DNA: TGTGCCAGCAGCGTTGGAGCGGGGTGGCAAGAGACCCAGTACTTC.

The chain recombines TRBV6-1 with TRBJ1-5; D remains ambiguous. The CDR3 consists of 16 residues. Germline-derived CDR1 and CDR2 are MNHNS and SASEGT. V shed 3 bases and J shed 2 bases, with 14 bases lying between them. The CDR3 spells CASSDTPRGRNQPQHF. The CDR3 DNA follows: TGTGCCAGCAGTGATACCCCGCGGGGTCGCAATCAGCCCCAGCATTTT.